The 31 T cell receptor beta chains reported below all come from one sample, sequenced in a study of CD8 T cells in ankylosing spondylitis. TCRdb passed the 5' RACE reads through MiXCR, listing each CDR3 protein once. The sample yields 250,000 to 300,000 distinct CDR3 sequences, approximately 20% seen once. Sequencing was carried out using blood, either unsorted or a sorted T cell fraction (not recorded which). The receptors derive from a male donor with ankylosing spondylitis or in good health (not recorded which).

The chain has TRBV28 and TRBJ2-2; 10 nucleotides agree with TRBD2. In germline, CDR1 is MDHEN, CDR2 SYDVKM. The length of the CDR3 is 15 residues. The trim removed 6 bases at V and 4 bases at J, leaving 5 bases unmatched. CDR3 nucleotide sequence: TGTGCCAGCAGCCGGACTAGCGGTCTCACCGGGGAGCTGTTTTTT. Its protein product is CASSRTSGLTGELFF.

This chain connects TRBV28 to TRBJ1-1, with 7 bases identical to TRBD1. Unmatched junction bases numbered 6, after V lost 7 bases and J lost 1 base. CDR1 is MDHEN, CDR2 SYDVKM, per germline. The CDR3 runs 14 residues. The CDR3, as DNA: TGTGCCAGCAACGAGGGGACAGCGAACACTGAAGCTTTCTTT. This gives the protein CASNEGTANTEAFF.

This clonotype has more than one count but fewer than ten. The V gene is TRBV3-1, the J gene TRBJ2-1; tentative D call: TRBD2 (6 bases). The CDR3 covers 15 residues. Trimming pared 4 bases from V and 4 bases from J, leaving 14 bases between. Germline values: CDR1 LGHDT, CDR2 YNNKEL (reference sequence). CDR3 sequence (DNA): TGTGCCAGCAGCCCCCGGGTAGCGGCGTACAATGAGCAGTTCTTC. Encoded protein: CASSPRVAAYNEQFF.

This clonotype was picked up a small number of times. The chain links TRBV20-1 to TRBJ1-5, with D possibly being TRBD1 (5 bases). Deletions cut 3 bases from V and 11 bases from J, with 14 bases between. The CDR3 runs to 12 residues. Germline V gene data show CDR1 as DFQATT and CDR2 as SNEGSKA (reference sequence). For the CDR3, the DNA is TGCAGTGCTAGGGGGACCGCTGGGACCCAGCATTTT. Translating gives CSARGTAGTQHF.

This sequence joins TRBV11-2 and TRBJ1-6, with 10 bases that match TRBD1. V lost 1 base and J lost 9; bases outside the gene matches: 12. Germline V gene lookup returns CDR1 SGHAT and CDR2 FQNNGV. The CDR3 sequence is 18 residues long. CDR3 loop: CASSLGAGTGDKISPLHF. The CDR3 DNA follows: TGTGCCAGCAGCTTAGGGGCCGGGACAGGGGATAAAATTTCACCCCTCCACTTT. Complete variable domain (other parts from reference TRBV11-2 and TRBJ1-6): EAGVAQSPRYKIIEKRQSVAFWCNPISGHATLYWYQQILGQGPKLLIQFQNNGVVDDSQLPKDRFSAERLKGVDSTLKIQPAKLEDSAVYLCASSLGAGTGDKISPLHFGNGTRLTVT.

This clonotype has just a few counts. The rearrangement joins TRBV3-1 to TRBJ1-5; D remains ambiguous. V lost 4 bases to trimming and J lost 3 bases, with 10 bases between them. CDR1 and CDR2 (germline): LGHDT, YNNKEL (reference sequence). The CDR3 contains 14 residues. Here the CDR3 DNA reads TGTGCCAGCAGCCTAAACCAATTCAATCAGCCCCAGCATTTT. Protein sequence: CASSLNQFNQPQHF.

This sequence joins TRBV29-1 and TRBJ2-2; D not resolved. The V gene lost 4 bases and the J gene lost 14 bases, with 17 bases spanning the gap. This CDR3 is built from 12 residues. Looked up from germline, CDR1 is SQVTM and CDR2 is ANQGSEA. The CDR3 reads CSVGVGIGELFF. DNA of the CDR3: TGCAGCGTTGGTGTTGGTATCGGCGAACTGTTTTTT.

In this sample, this clonotype turned up many times. The chain has TRBV5-1 and TRBJ2-7; 7 positions match TRBD1. Trimming removed 0 bases from V and 3 bases from J; junction bases left unmatched: 0. CDR1 is SGHRS, CDR2 YFSETQ, per germline. This CDR3 is 13 amino acids long. The CDR3 DNA reads TGCGCCAGCAGCTTGGACAGGGGCTACGAGCAGTACGTC. Amino acid sequence: CASSLDRGYEQYV.

V gene TRBV27 combines with J gene TRBJ2-3, with TRBD1 matching over 11 bases. Germline V gives CDR1 MNHEY, CDR2 SMNVEV (reference sequence). This CDR3 spans 17 amino acids. Unmatched junction bases numbered 16, after V lost 4 bases and J lost 10 bases. In DNA, the CDR3 is TGTGCCAGCAGTTACTACCCGGACAGGGGGCGCTTTAGTTCGCAGTATTTT. This codes for CASSYYPDRGRFSSQYF.

This clonotype showed up just a few times. The chain links TRBV12-3 or TRBV12-4 to TRBJ1-1; D perhaps matches TRBD1 (5 bases). The V end lost 5 bases, the J end lost 4 bases, and 11 bases lay between the germline ends. The CDR3 consists of 13 residues. The CDR3 DNA is TGTGCCAGCAGTAATACTAGGGGCACTGAAGCTTTCTTT. The encoded protein is CASSNTRGTEAFF.

This clonotype was seen more than once but under ten times. This chain links TRBV14 with TRBJ2-1, with 11 positions matching TRBD2. Trimming at V came to 0 bases and at J to 9 bases, leaving 4 bases not matched to a gene. The CDR3 totals 15 residues. Germline V gene lookup returns CDR1 SGHDN and CDR2 FVKESK. The CDR3 DNA is TGTGCCAGCAGCCAAGATATCCTAGCGGGAGGTGAGCAGTTCTTC. Amino acids: CASSQDILAGGEQFF.

V usage is TRBV12-3 or TRBV12-4 and J usage is TRBJ1-2, with 11 positions matching TRBD1. CDR3 size: 12 residues. V was clipped by 6 bases and J by 12 bases; unmatched bases: 6. The CDR3 region is CASRAGQGVNTF. In DNA, the CDR3 is TGTGCCAGCAGGGCGGGACAGGGGGTCAACACCTTC.

This clonotype has only a few counts. The chain combines TRBV28 with TRBJ2-7; no clear D. The V and J ends lost 5 bases and 4 bases respectively, with 12 bases between them. CDR1 and CDR2 (germline): MDHEN, SYDVKM. The CDR3 runs to 13 residues. The CDR3 is CASSTHGVYEQYV. CDR3 DNA sequence: TGTGCCAGCAGTACCCATGGGGTTTACGAGCAGTACGTC.

This clonotype has ten or more counts. The chain uses TRBV6-5 and TRBJ1-1; TRBD1 is a possible D gene (6 bases). Germline V gene lookup returns CDR1 MNHEY and CDR2 SVGAGI. V gave up 3 bases and J gave up 1 base, with 12 bases separating them. The CDR3 spans 15 residues. CDR3 protein: CASSYLGTRNTEAFF. Written as DNA, the CDR3 is TGTGCCAGCAGTTATCTCGGGACAAGGAACACTGAAGCTTTCTTT.

The J gene is TRBJ2-1, the V gene TRBV9; no clear D gene. Germline CDR1 SGDLS, CDR2 YYNGEE. V was shortened by 0 bases and J by 10 bases, with 11 bases between the two germline ends. This CDR3 has 13 residues. Here the CDR3 reads CASSVAVEREQFF. CDR3 nucleotides: TGTGCCAGCAGCGTAGCTGTGGAAAGAGAGCAGTTCTTC.

This clonotype turned up a few times. This chain links TRBV20-1 with TRBJ2-1, with D perhaps given as TRBD1 or TRBD2 (5 bases each). V was trimmed by 3 bases and J by 6 bases, leaving 9 bases between them. This CDR3 is 12 amino acids long. CDR1 and CDR2 (germline): DFQATT, SNEGSKA (reference sequence). The DNA of the CDR3 is TGCAGTGCTAGTAGGGACCCCAATGAGCAGTTCTTC. The encoded protein is CSASRDPNEQFF.

The rearrangement links TRBV7-8 to TRBJ2-1, with 11 positions matching TRBD2. The CDR3 is made up of 17 amino acids. V was clipped by 5 bases and J by 3 bases; unmatched bases: 9. The germline CDR1 and CDR2 sequences are SGHVS and FQNEAQ. CDR3 region: CASSHPIAGGFYNEQFF. CDR3 nucleotide sequence: TGTGCCAGCAGCCATCCGATAGCGGGGGGGTTCTACAATGAGCAGTTCTTC.

The V call is TRBV5-1, the J call TRBJ1-1; 8 bases line up with TRBD1. The germline gives CDR1 SGHRS, CDR2 YFSETQ. Trimming removed 6 bases from V and 4 bases from J; junction bases left unmatched: 5. This CDR3 has 13 residues. The CDR3 sequence: CASTMTGVTEAFF. The DNA of the CDR3 is TGCGCCAGCACCATGACAGGGGTCACTGAAGCTTTCTTT.

The chain has TRBV14 and TRBJ2-4; tentative D call: TRBD1 (6 bases). Trimming took 1 base from V and 7 from J, leaving 20 bases between them. The CDR3 is made up of 17 amino acids. Looked up from germline, CDR1 is SGHDN and CDR2 is FVKESK. The CDR3 here is CASSQAFNQGLLNIQYF. The DNA for the CDR3 is TGTGCCAGCAGCCAAGCGTTTAACCAGGGGCTTCTGAACATTCAGTACTTC.

The chain employs TRBV5-1 and TRBJ1-1; no clear D. Germline values: CDR1 SGHRS, CDR2 YFSETQ. CDR3 length: 15 residues. V dropped 0 bases and J dropped 0 bases, with 9 bases sitting between them. CDR3 region: CASSLAAMVNTEAFF. DNA of the CDR3: TGCGCCAGCAGCTTGGCCGCGATGGTGAACACTGAAGCTTTCTTT.

CDR3 loop: CASRLTSGGPDTQYF. The CDR3 nucleotides read TGTGCCAGCAGACTTACTAGCGGGGGCCCAGATACGCAGTATTTT. The rearrangement joins TRBV12-3 or TRBV12-4 to TRBJ2-3, with 11 bases fitting TRBD2. The CDR3 runs to 15 residues. V was pared by 6 bases and J by 4 bases, with 6 bases of the junction left unmatched.

There are a few counts of this clonotype. This rearrangement joins TRBV5-1 to TRBJ1-1; TRBD1 might be the D (5 bases). Germline assignment: CDR1 SGHRS and CDR2 YFSETQ. The CDR3 length is 15 residues. Trimming left V 2 bases short and J 2 bases short, with 13 bases between. CDR3 loop: CASSFDGGINTEAFF. The DNA for the CDR3 is TGCGCCAGCAGCTTTGATGGGGGGATAAACACTGAAGCTTTCTTT.

In its sample, this clonotype was seen a few times. The rearrangement joins TRBV7-9 to TRBJ2-1, with D unresolved. V dropped 4 bases and J dropped 9 bases, with 7 bases sitting between them. Germline CDR1 SEHNR, CDR2 FQNEAQ (reference sequence). The CDR3 is 11 amino acids. CDR3 in amino acids: CASSSMGEQFF. The CDR3 region has the DNA TGTGCCAGCAGCTCGATGGGTGAGCAGTTCTTC. Full variable domain (outside the CDR3, taken from reference TRBV7-9 and TRBJ2-1): DTGVSQNPRHKITKRGQNVTFRCDPISEHNRLYWYRQTLGQGPEFLTYFQNEAQLEKSRLLSDRFSAERPKGSFSTLEIQRTEQGDSAMYLCASSSMGEQFFGPGTRLTVL.

This rearrangement joins TRBV12-3 or TRBV12-4 to TRBJ2-3; 7 bases agree with TRBD1. The CDR3 extends over 15 amino acids. Losses at the gene ends were 6 bases for V and 0 bases for J; bases not matched to a gene: 6. Here the CDR3 DNA reads TGTGCCAGCAGCTATGGACAGGCTAGCACAGATACGCAGTATTTT. Translated: CASSYGQASTDTQYF.

This clonotype showed up many times. The V and J genes are TRBV12-3 or TRBV12-4 and TRBJ1-5, with TRBD1 identical over 7 bases. V trimming: 5 bases; J trimming: 9 bases; junction bases outside the gene matches: 7. The CDR3 contains 13 residues. As DNA, the CDR3 is TGTGCCAGCAGTCAGGGGGGGGTACGGCCCCAGCATTTT. Protein product: CASSQGGVRPQHF.

J is TRBJ2-5 and V is TRBV5-1; D may match TRBD1 or TRBD2 (5 bases each). The CDR3 is 15 amino acids. Trimming left V 3 bases short and J 5 bases short, with 17 bases between. Germline V gene sequence: CDR1 SGHRS, CDR2 YFSETQ. CDR3: CASSSVGALGETQYF. The CDR3 DNA sequence: TGCGCCAGCAGCTCAGTCGGGGCTCTGGGGGAGACCCAGTACTTC.

Here the CDR3 DNA reads TGTGCCAGCAGCTTACGGGACAAGGACACAGATACGCAGTATTTT. It is translated as CASSLRDKDTDTQYF. The V and J genes are TRBV5-6 and TRBJ2-3; weak D call: TRBD1 (6 bases). The CDR3 length is 15 residues. Germline loops: CDR1 SGHDT, CDR2 YYEEEE. Between the trimmed V and J ends, which lost 2 bases and 2 bases, there was a span of 12 bases.

There are a few counts of this clonotype. V is TRBV3-1 and J is TRBJ1-5, with D possibly being TRBD1 (5 bases). CDR1 and CDR2 (germline): LGHDT, YNNKEL (reference sequence). The CDR3 extends over 15 amino acids. The germline V and J ends were trimmed by 1 base and 6 bases, with 13 bases remaining between them. CDR3 region: CASSQAGEQGQPQHF. The CDR3 DNA reads as TGTGCCAGCAGCCAAGCGGGGGAGCAGGGTCAGCCCCAGCATTTT.

The chain combines TRBV5-1 with TRBJ2-5; D unresolved. Germline V gene data show CDR1 as SGHRS and CDR2 as YFSETQ. Trimming stripped 0 bases from V and 4 bases from J, with 7 bases between. The CDR3 totals 13 residues. CDR3 protein: CASSLEARETQYF. The CDR3 DNA follows: TGCGCCAGCAGCTTGGAGGCACGAGAGACCCAGTACTTC.

This clonotype was seen more than once but under ten times. The chain joins TRBV7-3 to TRBJ2-2, with D tentatively TRBD1 (6 bases). Trimming removed 0 bases at V and 2 bases at J, with 7 bases between. Germline V CDR1 and CDR2: SGHTA, FQGTGA. This CDR3 comprises 15 residues. As DNA, the CDR3 is TGTGCCAGCAGCTTAACGACAGGAAACACCGGGGAGCTGTTTTTT. It translates to CASSLTTGNTGELFF.

V usage is TRBV25-1 and J usage is TRBJ2-1; D is uncertain. V lost 1 base and J 7 bases, leaving 8 bases between the germline ends. Germline assignment: CDR1 MGHDK and CDR2 SYGVNS. CDR3 length equals 13 residues. The CDR3 loop reads CASSEWTGNEQFF. CDR3 DNA: TGTGCCAGCAGTGAATGGACCGGTAATGAGCAGTTCTTC.